The 15 T cell receptor beta chains listed next were all sequenced from one sample in a study of shared clonotypes between healthy human individuals (dated by TCRdb to the early 2020s). CD8 naive samples were obtained by positive selection for CCR7 among CD45RO-negative cells, yielding a CD45RA+CCR7+ population from which TemRA cells were excluded. Receptor libraries were prepared by the immunoSEQ multiplex PCR assay. TCRdb mirrors the immuneACCESS table, restricted to in-frame sequences. Some clones are absent from its copies; in checked studies, under half trace to an unresolved V gene, and the reason for the others is unknown. The sample table lists roughly 770,000 clones, approximately 96% of them with a count of one. The ten biggest clones cover under 0.3% of the sample. What was sequenced was naive CD8+ T cells sorted from blood. The cell subset or site label for this specimen denotes: CD45RA+CCR7+. All receptors come from a man aged 25-45 years in good health.

The V and J genes are TRBV28 and TRBJ1-3; no definite D call. Germline CDR1 is MDHEN and CDR2 is SYDVKM. Trimming cost V 3 bases and J 0 bases, with 6 bases left between them. This CDR3 has 14 amino acids. CDR3 in amino acids: CASSLEDSGNTIYF. DNA of the CDR3: TGTGCCAGCAGTTTGGAGGACTCTGGAAACACCATATATTTT.

The chain carries TRBV5-6 and TRBJ2-7; D perhaps matches TRBD2 (6 bases). The CDR3 contains 17 residues. Trimming cost V 3 bases and J 2 bases, with 21 bases left between them. The germline CDR1 and CDR2 sequences are SGHDT and YYEEEE. The CDR3 region has the DNA TGTGCCAGCAGCTCCCTATGGGAGGCATCACTTACCTACGAGCAGTACTTC. It is translated as CASSSLWEASLTYEQYF.

This chain joins TRBV11-2 and TRBJ2-5, with 9 bases identical to TRBD2. Germline CDR1 SGHAT, CDR2 FQNNGV. The CDR3 is made up of 18 amino acids. After removal of 5 bases from V and 2 bases from J, the junction contained 15 bases not matched to a gene. For the CDR3, the DNA is TGTGCCAGCAGCCTGGGACTAAGCGGGAGGTCAGGGCAAGAGACCCAGTACTTC. It translates to CASSLGLSGRSGQETQYF.

The chain recombines TRBV5-1 with TRBJ2-3, with 10 bases aligning to TRBD2. Trimming cost V 0 bases and J 1 base; bases outside gene matches: 5. Germline lookup yields CDR1 SGHRS and CDR2 YFSETQ. The CDR3 contains 17 residues. CDR3 sequence reads: CASSLGLLAGGTDTQYF. The CDR3 coding sequence is TGCGCCAGCAGCTTGGGGCTTCTAGCGGGAGGCACAGATACGCAGTATTTT.

The chain couples TRBV30 to TRBJ2-5; the match to TRBD1 covers 8 bases. J gave up 7 bases and V 3 bases, and 4 bases lay outside the gene matches. The CDR3 is 12 amino acids. The germline gives CDR1 GTSNPN, CDR2 SVGIG (reference sequence). CDR3: CAWSGTGGTQYF. In nucleotides, the CDR3 is TGTGCCTGGAGCGGGACAGGAGGGACCCAGTACTTC.

This clone was seen once. This chain links TRBV25-1 with TRBJ2-7, with TRBD1 as a possible D gene (6 bases). Germline V gives CDR1 MGHDK, CDR2 SYGVNS. CDR3 size: 13 residues. Trimming cost V 8 bases and J 3 bases, with 14 bases left between them. Here the CDR3 reads CASGAGDGYEQYF. Written as DNA, the CDR3 is TGTGCCAGCGGGGCAGGGGACGGCTACGAGCAGTACTTC.

This chain uses TRBV6-1 with TRBJ1-2, with D possibly TRBD1 on 5 matching bases. Germline CDR1 reads MNHNS; CDR2 reads SASEGT. V was pared by 2 bases and J by 4 bases, with 11 bases between. The length of the CDR3 is 14 residues. DNA for the CDR3: TGTGCCAGCAGTGAATGGGACCTGATCTATGGCTACACCTTC. The encoded protein is CASSEWDLIYGYTF.

The chain carries TRBV7-3 and TRBJ2-3; 9 positions match TRBD2. V lost 4 bases, J lost 0 bases, and 5 bases stayed unmatched. Germline V gene sequence: CDR1 SGHTA, CDR2 FQGTGA. The CDR3 consists of 16 residues. For the CDR3, the DNA is TGTGCCAGCAGCTCCGTAGCGGGAGCTAGCACAGATACGCAGTATTTT. This gives the protein CASSSVAGASTDTQYF.

The chain couples TRBV10-3 to TRBJ2-5; no clear D. Deletions cut 6 bases from V and 3 bases from J, with 11 bases between. The CDR3 extends over 13 amino acids. CDR1 and CDR2 (germline): ENHRY, SYGVKD. CDR3 coding DNA: TGTGCCATCAGGCCGGCCGGTGAAGAGACCCAGTACTTC. Translated: CAIRPAGEETQYF.

This clone was counted a single time. The chain has TRBV27 and TRBJ1-2, with D hard to call. Per germline, CDR1 MNHEY and CDR2 SMNVEV (reference sequence). Deletions cut 5 bases from V and 6 bases from J, with 10 bases between. The length of the CDR3 is 12 residues. The DNA for the CDR3 is TGTGCCAGCAGTGGGCGAAGAGATGGCTACACCTTC. As protein: CASSGRRDGYTF.

The chain uses TRBV13 and TRBJ2-1, with D possibly called TRBD1 or TRBD2 (6 bases each). The CDR3 covers 13 residues. The germline V gene has CDR1 PRHDT and CDR2 FYEKMQ (reference sequence). With 1 base removed from V and 8 bases from J, the gap between germline ends came to 9 bases. The CDR3 reads CASSLAGGDEQFF. CDR3 DNA: TGTGCCAGCAGCTTAGCCGGGGGCGATGAGCAGTTCTTC. Full variable domain (rest looked up from reference TRBV13 and TRBJ2-1): AAGVIQSPRHLIKEKRETATLKCYPIPRHDTVYWYQQGPGQDPQFLISFYEKMQSDKGSIPDRFSAQQFSDYHSELNMSSLELGDSALYFCASSLAGGDEQFFGPGTRLTVL.

The rearrangement uses TRBV5-1 and TRBJ2-7; TRBD2 agrees at 12 bases. CDR3 length: 16 residues. V was clipped by 0 bases and J by 0 bases; unmatched bases: 1. Germline V gene data show CDR1 as SGHRS and CDR2 as YFSETQ. The CDR3: CASSLGLAGASYEQYF. CDR3 coding DNA: TGCGCCAGCAGCTTGGGACTAGCGGGAGCCTCCTACGAGCAGTACTTC. Together with reference TRBV5-1 and TRBJ2-7, the CDR3 gives the full variable domain: KAGVTQTPRYLIKTRGQQVTLSCSPISGHRSVSWYQQTPGQGLQFLFEYFSETQRNKGNFPGRFSGRQFSNSRSEMNVSTLELGDSALYLCASSLGLAGASYEQYFGPGTRLTVT.

A single count supports this clone. The gene calls are TRBV19 and TRBJ2-7, with D perhaps TRBD1 (6 bases). The CDR3 contains 15 residues. Germline assignment: CDR1 LNHDA and CDR2 SQIVND (reference sequence). The V end lost 1 base, the J end lost 6 bases, and 16 bases lay between the germline ends. CDR3 protein: CASSIVARGLVEQYF. DNA of the CDR3: TGTGCCAGTAGTATAGTCGCCAGGGGTTTGGTCGAGCAGTACTTC.

The chain has TRBV7-9 and TRBJ2-7; D might be TRBD2 (5 bases). V was pared by 4 bases and J by 8 bases, with 21 bases between. The germline gives CDR1 SEHNR, CDR2 FQNEAQ (reference sequence). This CDR3 has 15 amino acids. CDR3 nucleotide sequence: TGTGCCAGCAGCTCTCAGACGTCCCGAGGGCGGCAGCAGTACTTC. Translated: CASSSQTSRGRQQYF.

The chain joins TRBV15 to TRBJ2-1, with 7 bases aligning to TRBD1. The junction had 4 bases not matched to a gene; V was cut back by 5 bases and J by 0 bases. From germline, CDR1 is LNHNV and CDR2 YYDKDF (reference sequence). The CDR3 has 15 residues. CDR3 residues: CATSSRGNSYNEQFF. DNA for the CDR3: TGTGCCACCAGCTCCAGGGGGAACTCCTACAATGAGCAGTTCTTC.